The TCR beta chain under discussion was sequenced for a study of identical twins. At least ten counts were recorded for this clonotype. MiXCR, run by TCRdb on the 5' RACE reads, gives a single entry per CDR3 protein. This table has some 710,000 distinct CDR3 sequences, 6.1% appearing once. This clonotype was obtained from a man aged 18 to 30 in good health. The sequencing sample was made of naive T cells sorted from blood.

The CDR3 is CSAGAGDTEAFF. CDR3 in DNA: TGCAGCGCCGGGGCAGGGGACACTGAAGCTTTCTTT. V gene TRBV29-1 combines with J gene TRBJ1-1, with D perhaps matching TRBD1 (6 bases). Germline-derived CDR1 and CDR2 are SQVTM and ANQGSEA. This CDR3 has 12 residues. Trimming stripped 7 bases from V and 3 bases from J, with 12 bases between.